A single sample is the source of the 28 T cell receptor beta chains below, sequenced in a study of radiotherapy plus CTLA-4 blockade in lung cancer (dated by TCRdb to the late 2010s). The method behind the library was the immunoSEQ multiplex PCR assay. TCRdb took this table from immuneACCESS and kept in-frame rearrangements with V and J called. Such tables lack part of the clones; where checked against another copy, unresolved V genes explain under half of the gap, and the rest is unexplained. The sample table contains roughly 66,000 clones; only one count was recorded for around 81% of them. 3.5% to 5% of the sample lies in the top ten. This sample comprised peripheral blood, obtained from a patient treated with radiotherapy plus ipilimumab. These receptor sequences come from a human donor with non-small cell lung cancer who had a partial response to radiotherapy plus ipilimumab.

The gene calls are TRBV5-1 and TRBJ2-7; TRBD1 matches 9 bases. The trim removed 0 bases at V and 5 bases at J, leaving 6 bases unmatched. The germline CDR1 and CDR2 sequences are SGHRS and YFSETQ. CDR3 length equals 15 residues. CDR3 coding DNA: TGCGCCAGCAGCTTGGCGGGACAGGGTGAAAACGAGCAGTACTTC. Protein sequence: CASSLAGQGENEQYF. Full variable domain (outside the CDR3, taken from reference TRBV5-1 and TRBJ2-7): KAGVTQTPRYLIKTRGQQVTLSCSPISGHRSVSWYQQTPGQGLQFLFEYFSETQRNKGNFPGRFSGRQFSNSRSEMNVSTLELGDSALYLCASSLAGQGENEQYFGPGTRLTVT.

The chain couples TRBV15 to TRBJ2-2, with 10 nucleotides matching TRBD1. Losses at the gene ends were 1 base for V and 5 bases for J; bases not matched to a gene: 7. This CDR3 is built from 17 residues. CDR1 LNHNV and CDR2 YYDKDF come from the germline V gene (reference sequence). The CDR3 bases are TGTGCCACCAGCAGAGGACTACCGGGACAGGGGACCGGGGAGCTGTTTTTT. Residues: CATSRGLPGQGTGELFF.

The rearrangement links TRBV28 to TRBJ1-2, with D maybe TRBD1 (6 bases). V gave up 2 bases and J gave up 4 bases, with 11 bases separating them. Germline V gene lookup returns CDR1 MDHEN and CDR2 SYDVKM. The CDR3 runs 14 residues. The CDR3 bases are TGTGCCAGCAGTTTACCAGGGACACTCTATGGCTACACCTTC. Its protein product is CASSLPGTLYGYTF.

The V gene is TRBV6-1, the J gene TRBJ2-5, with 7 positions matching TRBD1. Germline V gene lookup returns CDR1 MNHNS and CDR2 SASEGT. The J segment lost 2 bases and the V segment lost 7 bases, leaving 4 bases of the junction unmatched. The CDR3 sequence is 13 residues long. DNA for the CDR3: TGTGCCAGCACACGGGACAGACAAGAGACCCAGTACTTC. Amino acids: CASTRDRQETQYF.

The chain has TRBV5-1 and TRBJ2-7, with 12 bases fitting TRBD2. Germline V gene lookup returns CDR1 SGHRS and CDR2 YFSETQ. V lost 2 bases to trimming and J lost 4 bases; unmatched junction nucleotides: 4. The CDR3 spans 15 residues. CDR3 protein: CASSFGTSGPYEQYF. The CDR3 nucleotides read TGCGCCAGCAGCTTCGGGACTAGCGGGCCTTACGAGCAGTACTTC.

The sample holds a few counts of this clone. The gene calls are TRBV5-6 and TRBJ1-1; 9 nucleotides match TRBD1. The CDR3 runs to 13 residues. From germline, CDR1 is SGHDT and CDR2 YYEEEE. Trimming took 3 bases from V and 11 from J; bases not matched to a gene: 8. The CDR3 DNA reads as TGTGCCAGCAGCTATACAGGGGGCGGGCAGGCTTTCTTT. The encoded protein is CASSYTGGGQAFF.

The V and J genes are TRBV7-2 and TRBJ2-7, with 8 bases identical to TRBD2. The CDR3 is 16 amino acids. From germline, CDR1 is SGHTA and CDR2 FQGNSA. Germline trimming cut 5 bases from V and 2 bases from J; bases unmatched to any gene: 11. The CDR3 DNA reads TGTGCCAGCAGCCGCACCGGGACTAGGGGCCCCTACGAGCAGTACTTC. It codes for CASSRTGTRGPYEQYF.

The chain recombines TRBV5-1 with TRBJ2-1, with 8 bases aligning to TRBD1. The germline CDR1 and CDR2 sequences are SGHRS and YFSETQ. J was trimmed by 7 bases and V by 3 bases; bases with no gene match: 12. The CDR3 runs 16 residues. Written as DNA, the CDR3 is TGCGCCAGCAGCTCGAGACCGGGACAGGCCTCTAATGAGCAGTTCTTC. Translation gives CASSSRPGQASNEQFF.

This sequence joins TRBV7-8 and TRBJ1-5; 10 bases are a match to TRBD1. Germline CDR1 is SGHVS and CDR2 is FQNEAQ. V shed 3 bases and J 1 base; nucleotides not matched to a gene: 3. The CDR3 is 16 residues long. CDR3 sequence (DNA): TGTGCCAGCAGCTTTCGACAGGGGGCGAGCAATCAGCCCCAGCATTTT. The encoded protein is CASSFRQGASNQPQHF.

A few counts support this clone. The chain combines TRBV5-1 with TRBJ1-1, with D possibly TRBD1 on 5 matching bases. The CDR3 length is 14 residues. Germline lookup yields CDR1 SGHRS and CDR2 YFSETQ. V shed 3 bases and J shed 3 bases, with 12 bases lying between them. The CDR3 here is CASSWGGADTEAFF. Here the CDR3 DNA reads TGCGCCAGCAGCTGGGGGGGTGCGGACACTGAAGCTTTCTTT.

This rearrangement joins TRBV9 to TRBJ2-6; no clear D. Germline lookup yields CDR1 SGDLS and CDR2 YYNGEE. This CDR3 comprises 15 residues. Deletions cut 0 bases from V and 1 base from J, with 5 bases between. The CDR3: CASSVGPSGANVLTF. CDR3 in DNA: TGTGCCAGCAGCGTAGGTCCGTCTGGGGCCAACGTCCTGACTTTC. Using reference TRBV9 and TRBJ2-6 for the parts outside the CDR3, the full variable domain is DSGVTQTPKHLITATGQRVTLRCSPRSGDLSVYWYQQSLDQGLQFLIQYYNGEERAKGNILERFSAQQFPDLHSELNLSSLELGDSALYFCASSVGPSGANVLTFGAGSRLTVL.

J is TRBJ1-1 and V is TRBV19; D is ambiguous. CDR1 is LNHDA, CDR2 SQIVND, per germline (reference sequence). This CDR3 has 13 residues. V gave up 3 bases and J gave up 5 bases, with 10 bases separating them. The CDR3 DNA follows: TGTGCCAGTAGTATGGGCAGGCAAACTGAAGCTTTCTTT. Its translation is CASSMGRQTEAFF.

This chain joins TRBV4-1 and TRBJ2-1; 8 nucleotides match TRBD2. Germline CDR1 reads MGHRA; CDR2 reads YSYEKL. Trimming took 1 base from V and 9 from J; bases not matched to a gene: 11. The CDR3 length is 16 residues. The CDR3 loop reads CASSQGDGRAGGEQFF. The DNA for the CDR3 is TGCGCCAGCAGCCAAGGGGACGGGAGGGCCGGGGGTGAGCAGTTCTTC.

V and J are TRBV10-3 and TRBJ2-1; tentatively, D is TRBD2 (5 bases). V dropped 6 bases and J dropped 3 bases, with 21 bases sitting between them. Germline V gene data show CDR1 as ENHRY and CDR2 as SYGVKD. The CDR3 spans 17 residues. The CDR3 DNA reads TGTGCCATCAGCCCGTTGGTGCCCGGGGTTGGCTACAATGAGCAGTTCTTC. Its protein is CAISPLVPGVGYNEQFF.

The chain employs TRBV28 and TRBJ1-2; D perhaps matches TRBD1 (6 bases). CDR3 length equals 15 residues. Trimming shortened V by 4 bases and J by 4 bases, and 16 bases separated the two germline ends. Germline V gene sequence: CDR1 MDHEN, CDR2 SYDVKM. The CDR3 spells CASSSGQTPSYGYTF. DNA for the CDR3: TGTGCCAGCAGTTCTGGACAGACCCCGTCCTATGGCTACACCTTC.

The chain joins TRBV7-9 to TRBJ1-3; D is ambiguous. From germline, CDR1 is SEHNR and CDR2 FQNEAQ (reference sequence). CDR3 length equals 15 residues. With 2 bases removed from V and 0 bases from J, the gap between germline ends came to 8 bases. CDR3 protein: CASSLRISSGNTIYF. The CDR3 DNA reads TGTGCCAGCAGCTTACGCATCAGCTCTGGAAACACCATATATTTT.

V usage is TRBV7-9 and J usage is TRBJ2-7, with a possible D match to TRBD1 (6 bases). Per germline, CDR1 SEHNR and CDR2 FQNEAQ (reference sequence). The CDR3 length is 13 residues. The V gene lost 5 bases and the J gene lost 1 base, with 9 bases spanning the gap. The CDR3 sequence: CASSADSSYEQYF. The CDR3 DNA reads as TGTGCCAGCAGCGCGGACAGTTCCTACGAGCAGTACTTC.

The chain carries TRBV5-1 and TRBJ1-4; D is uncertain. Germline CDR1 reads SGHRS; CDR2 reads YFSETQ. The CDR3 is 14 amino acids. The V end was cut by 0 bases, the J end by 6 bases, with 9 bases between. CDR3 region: CASSLGTSDEKLFF. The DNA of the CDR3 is TGCGCCAGCAGCTTGGGGACTTCGGATGAAAAACTGTTTTTT.

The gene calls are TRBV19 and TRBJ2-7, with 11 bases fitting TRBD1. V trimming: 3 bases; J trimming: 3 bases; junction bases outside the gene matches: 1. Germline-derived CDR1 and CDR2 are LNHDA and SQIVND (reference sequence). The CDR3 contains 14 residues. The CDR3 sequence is CASSMGQGVYEQYF. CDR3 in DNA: TGTGCCAGTAGTATGGGACAGGGGGTCTACGAGCAGTACTTC.

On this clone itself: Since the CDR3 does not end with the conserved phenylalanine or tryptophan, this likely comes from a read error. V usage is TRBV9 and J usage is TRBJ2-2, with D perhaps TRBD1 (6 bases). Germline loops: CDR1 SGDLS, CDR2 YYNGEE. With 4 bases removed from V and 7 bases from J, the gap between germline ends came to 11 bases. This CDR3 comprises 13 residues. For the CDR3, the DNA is TGTGCCAGCAGCCCCAGGGGTAACGGGGAGCTGTTTTCT. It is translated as CASSPRGNGELFS.

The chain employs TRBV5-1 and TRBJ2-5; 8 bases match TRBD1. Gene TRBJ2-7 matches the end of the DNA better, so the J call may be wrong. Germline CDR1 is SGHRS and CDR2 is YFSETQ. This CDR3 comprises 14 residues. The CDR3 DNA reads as TGCGCCAGCAGCTTGGAGGGGACAGGCTACGAGCAGTACTTC. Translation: CASSLEGTGYEQYF.

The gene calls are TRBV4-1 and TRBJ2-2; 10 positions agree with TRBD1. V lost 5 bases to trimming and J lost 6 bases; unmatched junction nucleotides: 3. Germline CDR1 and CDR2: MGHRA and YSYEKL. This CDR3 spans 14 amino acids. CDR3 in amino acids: CASSRQGAPGELFF. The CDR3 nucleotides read TGCGCCAGCAGCAGACAGGGGGCTCCCGGGGAGCTGTTTTTT.

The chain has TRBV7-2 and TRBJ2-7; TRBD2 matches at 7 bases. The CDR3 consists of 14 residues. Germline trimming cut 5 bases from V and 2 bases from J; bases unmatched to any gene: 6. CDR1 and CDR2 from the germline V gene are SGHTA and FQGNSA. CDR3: CASSLLGLAYEQYF. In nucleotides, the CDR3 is TGTGCCAGCAGCCTTCTCGGACTAGCCTACGAGCAGTACTTC.

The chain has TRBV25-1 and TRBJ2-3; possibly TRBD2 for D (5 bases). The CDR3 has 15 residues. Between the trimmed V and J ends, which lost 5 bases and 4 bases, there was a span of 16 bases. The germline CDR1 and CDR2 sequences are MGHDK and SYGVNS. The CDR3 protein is CASSRAGMGADTQYF. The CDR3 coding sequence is TGTGCCAGCAGTCGGGCGGGTATGGGCGCAGATACGCAGTATTTT.

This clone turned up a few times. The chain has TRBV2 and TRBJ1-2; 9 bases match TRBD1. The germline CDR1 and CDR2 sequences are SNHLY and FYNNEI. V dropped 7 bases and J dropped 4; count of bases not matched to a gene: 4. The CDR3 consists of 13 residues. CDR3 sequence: CASKGQGSYGYTF. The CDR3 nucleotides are TGTGCCAGCAAGGGACAGGGATCCTATGGCTACACCTTC.

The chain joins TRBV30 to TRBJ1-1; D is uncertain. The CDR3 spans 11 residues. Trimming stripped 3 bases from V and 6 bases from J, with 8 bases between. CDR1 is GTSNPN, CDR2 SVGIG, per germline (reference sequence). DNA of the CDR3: TGTGCCTGGAGGGAGGGTGCTGAAGCTTTCTTT. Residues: CAWREGAEAFF.

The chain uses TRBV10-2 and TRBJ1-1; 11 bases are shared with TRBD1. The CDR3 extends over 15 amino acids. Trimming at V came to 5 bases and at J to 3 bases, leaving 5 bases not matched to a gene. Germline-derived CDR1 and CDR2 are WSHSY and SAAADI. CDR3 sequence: CASSLDRGRDTEAFF. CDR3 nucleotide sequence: TGCGCCAGCAGTTTGGACAGGGGGCGGGACACTGAAGCTTTCTTT.

CDR3 sequence: CASSQGSGTSGIKSTGELFF. For the CDR3, the DNA is TGTGCCAGCAGCCAGGGCTCCGGGACTAGCGGGATAAAGAGCACCGGGGAGCTGTTTTTT. This chain links TRBV4-2 with TRBJ2-2, with 13 bases that match TRBD2. In germline, CDR1 is LGHNA, CDR2 YNFKEQ. V shed 3 bases, J shed 4 bases, and the junction held 14 bases outside the gene matches. CDR3 size: 20 residues.